The clone carrying this T cell receptor (beta chain) was seen a handful of times. The data are from a study of cytotoxic CD8 clonotypes in ibrutinib-treated CLL. Study summary: Partial response was seen in approximately 25 patients and complete response in 2; after median around 5.5 years, about 15 stayed remitted, around twelve progressed. When averaged across all of the samples, the counts came to 255,043 productive templates and more than 75,000 productive rearrangements. Median treatment time before response sampling was over ten months, range 6 to 36.

Method: immunoSEQ multiplex PCR; TCRdb's copy keeps in-frame clones and lacks some. The table lists roughly 150,000 clones, 70% to 85% of them singletons. V lost 1 base and J 2 bases, leaving 9 bases between the germline ends. Germline CDR1 LNHDA, CDR2 SQIVND (reference sequence). CDR3 length: 15 amino acids. This TCR was recovered from a human donor with chronic lymphocytic leukemia. The gene calls are TRBV19 and TRBJ1-3, with D maybe TRBD1 (6 bases). Here the sequenced sample was PBMCs, taken after 24 months of ibrutinib treatment. CDR3 loop: CASSIAAGAGNTIYF. The CDR3 DNA reads TGTGCCAGTAGTATAGCGGCAGGGGCTGGAAACACCATATATTTT.